This T cell receptor beta chain was retrieved from a study of shared clonotypes between healthy human individuals. Study context: Contributing individuals were two females and a few males aged 18 to 49.

Some clones are missing from TCRdb's copy, which holds only in-frame ones; the method was immunoSEQ multiplex PCR. Of hundreds of thousands of clones listed, approximately 74% are singletons. Trimming cost V 0 bases and J 2 bases, with 10 bases left between them. The CDR3 totals 15 residues. In germline, CDR1 is SGHRS, CDR2 YFSETQ. Material for sequencing was memory CD4+ T cells sorted from blood. Subset specified: CD45RA-negative fraction. The rearrangement links TRBV5-1 to TRBJ2-3; D remains ambiguous. The clonotype originates from a woman in her 30s in good health. As DNA, the CDR3 is TGCGCCAGCAGCTTGGGCGGCTCTTACACAGATACGCAGTATTTT. It specifies CASSLGGSYTDTQYF.